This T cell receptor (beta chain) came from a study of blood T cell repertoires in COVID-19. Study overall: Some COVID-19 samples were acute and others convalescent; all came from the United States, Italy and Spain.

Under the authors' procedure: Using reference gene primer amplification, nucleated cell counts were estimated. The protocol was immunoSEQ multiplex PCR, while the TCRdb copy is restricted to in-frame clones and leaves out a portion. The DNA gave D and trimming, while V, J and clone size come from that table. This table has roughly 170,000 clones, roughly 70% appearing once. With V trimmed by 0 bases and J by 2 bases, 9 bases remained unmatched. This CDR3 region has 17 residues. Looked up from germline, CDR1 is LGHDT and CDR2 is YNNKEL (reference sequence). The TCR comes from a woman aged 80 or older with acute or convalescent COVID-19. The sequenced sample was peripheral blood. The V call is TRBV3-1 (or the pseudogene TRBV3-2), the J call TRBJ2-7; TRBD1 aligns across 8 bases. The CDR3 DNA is TGTGCCAGCAGCCAAGAAGGGTTGCGGACAGGGCCCTACGAGCAGTACTTC. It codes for CASSQEGLRTGPYEQYF.